This T cell receptor (beta chain) was sequenced in a study of blood T cells in healthy people across ages. General observations from the study: Unsorted PBMCs blocked a conclusive comparison of naive and antigen-experienced cells. Naive T cell percentage showed a strong correlation with the diversity of TCR beta.

The CDR3 is made up of 12 amino acids. Unmatched junction bases numbered 4, after V lost 3 bases and J lost 11 bases. Together with a sample-barcoded 5' primer, a J-beta primer mix was included in a second PCR lasting about 7 to 11 cycles. TCRdb reprocessed the 5' RACE reads via MiXCR and lists one record per CDR3 protein. Here the sample spans over a million distinct CDR3 sequences, roughly 45% being singletons. Concerning this clonotype itself: No antigen is known for it.

The V call is TRBV12-3 or TRBV12-4, the J call TRBJ2-3; TRBD1 matches 8 bases. The TCR sequence derives from a woman in her sixties in good health. Material: blood. The CDR3 region is CASSLYGTGQYF. Written as DNA, the CDR3 is TGTGCCAGCAGTTTGTACGGGACAGGGCAGTATTTT.